Listed below are T cell receptor beta chains from one sample, sequenced in a study of shared clonotypes between healthy human individuals. Clones were sequenced by immunoSEQ multiplex PCR, and TCRdb holds only the in-frame ones, with some missing. The repertoire holds 330,000 or so clones, with approximately 79% as singletons. Material: memory CD4+ T cells sorted from blood. The receptors derive from a man aged 25-40 years in good health. CDR3s include the opening cysteine and the closing phenylalanine or tryptophan. D genes are given only for firm matches. Expanded clones are given a class, and other clones once, few, many or no size at all.

len	v_gene	abundance	j_gene	d_gene	CDR3nt	CDR3aa
13	TRBV10-1	.	TRBJ2-5	.	TGCGCCAGCAGTGCCCCGGGGCAAGAGACCCAGTACTTC	CASSAPGQETQYF
13	TRBV2	few	TRBJ1-5	TRBD1	TGTGCCAGCAGAGACAGGGGCGGCCAGCCCCAGCATTTT	CASRDRGGQPQHF
16	TRBV18	.	TRBJ1-3	.	TGTGCCAGCTCACCGCTCGACGGGAGCTCTGGAAACACCATATATTTT	CASSPLDGSSGNTIYF
16	TRBV5-1	.	TRBJ1-1	TRBD1	TGCGCCAGCAGCTACGGAGACAGGGGAGGCGTCACTGAAGCTTTCTTT	CASSYGDRGGVTEAFF
16	TRBV14	.	TRBJ2-7	TRBD2	TGTGCCAGCAGCCAAGGTCCCGGGAGGGTCATATACGAGCAGTACTTC	CASSQGPGRVIYEQYF
15	TRBV7-8	.	TRBJ2-5	TRBD2	TGTGCCAGCAGCCGGACTAGCGGGTGGGTGGAGACCCAGTACTTC	CASSRTSGWVETQYF
13	TRBV6-6	.	TRBJ1-5	.	TGTGCCAGCAGTGGACAGAGCAATCAGCCCCAGCATTTT	CASSGQSNQPQHF
14	TRBV5-1	.	TRBJ2-7	TRBD2	TGCGCCAGCAGCCCTTCGACTAGCCCCTACGAGCAGTACTTC	CASSPSTSPYEQYF
14	TRBV5-1	.	TRBJ2-1	.	TGCGCCAGCAGCCCAGAAGACACGTACAATGAGCAGTTCTTC	CASSPEDTYNEQFF
13	TRBV5-1	many	TRBJ2-2	.	TGCGCCAGCAGCCCAGGGGACACCGGGGAGCTGTTTTTT	CASSPGDTGELFF
16	TRBV7-9	.	TRBJ2-5	.	TGTGCCAGCAGCTTAGCTGACGGAGGCTACCAAGAGACCCAGTACTTC	CASSLADGGYQETQYF
15	TRBV5-4	.	TRBJ2-5	TRBD2	TGTGCCAGCAGCTACCAACTAGCGGGAGTAGAGACCCAGTACTTC	CASSYQLAGVETQYF
17	TRBV27	.	TRBJ2-7	TRBD2	TGTGCCAGCAGTTCCATGGCCCGACTAGCGGGTGTCTACGAGCAGTACTTC	CASSSMARLAGVYEQYF
11	TRBV19	.	TRBJ2-7	.	TGTGCCAGTAGTATCCTTGGCGAGCAGTACTTC	CASSILGEQYF
14	TRBV7-8	.	TRBJ2-2	TRBD1	TGTGCCAGCAGCGCGTTAACAGGGGTCGGGGAGCTGTTTTTT	CASSALTGVGELFF
14	TRBV6-1	.	TRBJ1-2	TRBD1	TGTGCCAGCAGTGATCAGGGGGTTATATTTGGCTACACCTTC	CASSDQGVIFGYTF
14	TRBV5-5	.	TRBJ1-1	.	TGTGCCAGCAGCTTGGTAGGGGGAAACTCTGAAGCTTTCTTT	CASSLVGGNSEAFF
15	TRBV14	.	TRBJ1-2	.	TGTGCCAGCAGCCAAGATACAGCGTGGGTTTCGGGCTACACCTTC	CASSQDTAWVSGYTF
16	TRBV6-1	.	TRBJ2-1	.	TGTGCCAGCAGTGACCGGGACCCCAAGGCCTACAATGAGCAGTTCTTC	CASSDRDPKAYNEQFF
17	TRBV5-4	few	TRBJ2-2	TRBD1	TGTGCCAGCAGCTTGGCGTGGGGACAGGGGAACACCGGGGAGCTGTTTTTT	CASSLAWGQGNTGELFF